The source of this T cell receptor (beta chain) is a study of CD8 T cells in ankylosing spondylitis. Study-wide results and limits: Seemingly distinctive of ankylosing spondylitis blood was a TCR beta motif formed by eight highly homologous variants.

TCRdb reprocessed the 5' RACE reads via MiXCR and lists one record per CDR3 protein. The table lists about 150,000 distinct CDR3 sequences, approximately 7.4% of them singletons. V lost 3 bases and J lost 2, with 9 bases in between. CDR1 is SGDLS, CDR2 YYNGEE, per germline. The CDR3 totals 13 residues. This clonotype was detected ten times or more. The target antigen is unknown. Sequencing was carried out using blood, either unsorted or a sorted T cell fraction (not recorded which). The sequence was collected from a female donor with ankylosing spondylitis or in good health (not recorded which). V gene TRBV9 combines with J gene TRBJ2-7; D gene ambiguous. CDR3 sequence (DNA): TGTGCCAGCAGCGGGAGCATGACCTACGAGCAGTACTTC. Residues: CASSGSMTYEQYF. Filled out from reference TRBV9 and TRBJ2-7, the complete variable domain reads DSGVTQTPKHLITATGQRVTLRCSPRSGDLSVYWYQQSLDQGLQFLIQYYNGEERAKGNILERFSAQQFPDLHSELNLSSLELGDSALYFCASSGSMTYEQYFGPGTRLTVT.